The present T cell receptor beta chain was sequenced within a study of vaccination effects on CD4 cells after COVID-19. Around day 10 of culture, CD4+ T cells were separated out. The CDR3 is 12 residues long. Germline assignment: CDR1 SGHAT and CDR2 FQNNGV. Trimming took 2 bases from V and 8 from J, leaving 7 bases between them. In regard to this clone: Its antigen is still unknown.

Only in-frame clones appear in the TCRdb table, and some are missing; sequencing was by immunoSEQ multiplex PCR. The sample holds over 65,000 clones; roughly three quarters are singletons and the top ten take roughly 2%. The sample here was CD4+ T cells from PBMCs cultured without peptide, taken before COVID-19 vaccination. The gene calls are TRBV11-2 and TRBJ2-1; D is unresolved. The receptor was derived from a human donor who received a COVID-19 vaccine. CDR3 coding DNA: TGTGCCAGCAGCTTATCGGCCGATGAGCAGTTCTTC. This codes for CASSLSADEQFF.